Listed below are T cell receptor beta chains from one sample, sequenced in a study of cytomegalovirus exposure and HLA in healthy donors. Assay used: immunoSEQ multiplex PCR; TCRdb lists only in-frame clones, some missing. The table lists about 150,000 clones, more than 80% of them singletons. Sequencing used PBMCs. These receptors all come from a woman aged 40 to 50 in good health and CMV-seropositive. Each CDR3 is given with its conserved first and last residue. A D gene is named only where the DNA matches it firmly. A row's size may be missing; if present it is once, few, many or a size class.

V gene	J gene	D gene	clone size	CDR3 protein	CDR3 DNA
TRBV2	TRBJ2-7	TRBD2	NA	CASIAGTSYEQYF	TGTGCCAGCATAGCGGGGACCTCCTACGAGCAGTACTTC
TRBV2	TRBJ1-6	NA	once	CASRRADSYNSPLHF	TGTGCCAGCAGAAGGGCGGACAGCTATAATTCACCCCTCCACTTT
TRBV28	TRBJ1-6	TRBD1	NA	CASSLAGQGSSPLHF	TGTGCCAGCAGTTTAGCAGGACAGGGGAGTTCACCCCTCCACTTT
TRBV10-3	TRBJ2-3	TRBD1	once	CAISVGTGSTDTQYF	TGTGCCATCAGTGTAGGGACAGGGAGCACAGATACGCAGTATTTT
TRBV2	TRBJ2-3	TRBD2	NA	CASSYGLAGGPTDTQYF	TGTGCCAGCAGTTACGGACTAGCGGGGGGGCCTACAGATACGCAGTATTTT
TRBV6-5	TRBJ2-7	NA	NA	CASSYRGRATSYEQYF	TGTGCCAGCAGTTACAGGGGAAGGGCAACGAGCTACGAGCAGTACTTC
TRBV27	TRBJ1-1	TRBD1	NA	CASSLLKGASEAFF	TGTGCCAGCAGTTTATTAAAGGGGGCTAGTGAAGCTTTCTTT
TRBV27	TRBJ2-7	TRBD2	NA	CASSLSGRANEQYF	TGTGCCAGCAGTTTAAGCGGGAGGGCCAACGAGCAGTACTTC
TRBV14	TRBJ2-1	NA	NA	CASSLGAGVNEQFF	TGTGCCAGCAGTCTGGGGGCGGGAGTGAATGAGCAGTTCTTC
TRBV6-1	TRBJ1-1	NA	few	CASNQGGEAFF	TGTGCCAGCAACCAAGGGGGAGAAGCTTTCTTT
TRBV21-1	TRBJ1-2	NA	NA	CASSIRQGTYGYTF	TGTGCCAGCAGCATCCGACAGGGTACCTATGGCTACACCTTC
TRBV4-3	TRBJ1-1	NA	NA	CASSQVQGGEAFF	TGCGCCAGCAGCCAAGTTCAGGGAGGTGAAGCTTTCTTT
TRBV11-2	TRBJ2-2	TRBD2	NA	CASGLAGSGTGELFF	TGTGCCAGCGGACTAGCGGGTTCTGGGACCGGGGAGCTGTTTTTT
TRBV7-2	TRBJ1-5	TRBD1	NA	CASSLVGRGDQPQHF	TGTGCCAGCAGCTTAGTGGGCAGGGGGGATCAGCCCCAGCATTTT
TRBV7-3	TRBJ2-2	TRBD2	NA	CASSLTVAGYTGELFF	TGTGCCAGCAGCTTAACGGTAGCGGGGTACACCGGGGAGCTGTTTTTT
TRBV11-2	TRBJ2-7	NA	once	CASSPTSYEQYF	TGTGCCAGCAGCCCTACTTCCTACGAGCAGTACTTC
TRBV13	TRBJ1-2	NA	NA	CASSLADIYGYTF	TGTGCCAGCAGCTTAGCAGATATTTATGGCTACACCTTC
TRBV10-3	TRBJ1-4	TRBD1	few	CAIRQGANEKLFF	TGTGCCATCAGACAGGGGGCAAATGAAAAACTGTTTTTT
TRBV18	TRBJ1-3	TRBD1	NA	CASSTTGTAIGNTIYF	TGTGCCAGCTCAACAACCGGGACAGCTATTGGAAACACCATATATTTT
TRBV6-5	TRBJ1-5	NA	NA	CASSFGQPQGQPQHF	TGTGCCAGCAGTTTCGGGCAGCCCCAGGGTCAGCCCCAGCATTTT